Presented here are 5 T cell receptor beta chains from one specimen sequenced in a study of blood T cells in healthy people across ages. It was with a sample-barcoded 5' primer and a J-beta primer mix that a second PCR of about 6 to 12 cycles was run. In TCRdb, the 5' RACE reads were re-called with MiXCR into one record per CDR3 protein. Found here are over 750,000 distinct CDR3 sequences, roughly 25% of them singletons; the top ten hold more than 8%. These sequences were also reported in another study, on T cells of mothers and their children.

Sample: blood. All receptors derive from a boy between 10 and 17 years old in good health.

This chain links TRBV4-2 with TRBJ2-5, with D perhaps assigned TRBD1 or TRBD2 (5 bases each). The closer fit of TRBJ2-7 to the DNA end suggests the J call may be wrong. CDR3 length equals 14 residues. CDR1 and CDR2 from the germline V gene are LGHNA and YNFKEQ. Here the CDR3 reads CASSQEEVGAEQYF. Here the CDR3 DNA reads TGTGCCAGCAGCCAAGAAGAGGTCGGGGCCGAGCAGTACTTC.

This chain joins TRBV19 and TRBJ1-2; D is unclear. CDR1 and CDR2 (germline): LNHDA, SQIVND (reference sequence). V lost 9 bases to trimming and J lost 0 bases, with 14 bases between them. The CDR3 totals 14 residues. This chain's CDR3 is CASLKGGSNYGYTF. The CDR3 region has the DNA TGTGCCAGCCTCAAGGGAGGGTCTAACTATGGCTACACCTTC.

This clonotype appeared a few times. V gene TRBV7-9 combines with J gene TRBJ1-1; D uncertain. The germline V gene encodes CDR1 SEHNR and CDR2 FQNEAQ (reference sequence). Trimming removed 3 bases at V and 6 bases at J, with 11 bases between. The CDR3 totals 13 residues. The CDR3 here is CASSFPVPSEAFF. DNA of the CDR3: TGTGCCAGCAGCTTTCCTGTCCCTTCTGAAGCTTTCTTT.

Only a few counts were recorded for this clonotype. J is TRBJ2-1 and V is TRBV20-1, with a possible D match to TRBD2 (6 bases). Germline V gives CDR1 DFQATT, CDR2 SNEGSKA (reference sequence). V shed 3 bases and J shed 3 bases, with 9 bases lying between them. The CDR3 consists of 13 residues. The CDR3 here is CSASGEVYNEQFF. CDR3 bases: TGCAGTGCTAGCGGGGAGGTCTACAATGAGCAGTTCTTC.

This chain joins TRBV4-2 and TRBJ2-2; D unresolved. The CDR3 sequence is 14 residues long. CDR1 is LGHNA, CDR2 YNFKEQ, per germline. Trimming stripped 0 bases from V and 8 bases from J, with 10 bases between. The CDR3 sequence is CASSQEPSVGELFF. CDR3 in DNA: TGTGCCAGCAGCCAAGAACCGAGTGTAGGGGAGCTGTTTTTT.